This T cell receptor beta chain is drawn from a study of response to subunit inactivated influenza vaccine (dated by TCRdb to the late 2010s). For the study in its entirety: Deep quantitative T cell receptor repertoire profiling was used in the study to track responses to a trivalent subunit inactivated influenza vaccine. Overall results and qualifications from the work: According to the authors, only a limited number of new T cells may be recruited by each seasonal influenza vaccination.

Library construction relied on RT-PCR. Sequencing took place on an Illumina HiSeq 2500. The public sequencing data were trimmed at Q25 with fastp and processed into clonotypes with MiXCR by TCRdb, which kept only in-frame beta chains. Rows are combined by CDR3 protein, so each entry shows the most common genes and DNA. The sample table holds hundreds of thousands of distinct CDR3 sequences, of which 15% to 20% were seen once. Of the sample, roughly a tenth is held by the ten largest clones. The CDR3, cysteine through phenylalanine, is 13 amino acids long. Kept here is only the CDR3 DNA, which spans 39 bases and is read in frame from base 1. CDR1 is given as DFQATT and CDR2 as SNEGSKA, both from the germline V gene (reference sequence). Trimming takes 6 bases from V and 1 base from J, and the germline ends sit 10 bases apart. This clonotype came up many times. Its antigen remains undetermined. No base-level quality is on record; no much larger clone is a single base apart.

Sequencing was performed on PBMCs from blood, taken less than 6 days after vaccination. This TCR was recovered from a man in his fifties who received an inactivated influenza vaccine. Donor details come from another sample of the same person, matched by shared clones. The sequence joins TRBV20-1 to TRBJ2-4; the D region possibly corresponds to TRBD1 (5 bases align). The CDR3 region has the sequence CSAPHRAKNIQYF. The DNA sequence reads TGCAGTGCCCCCCACAGGGCCAAAAACATTCAGTACTTC.